This T cell receptor (beta chain) derives from a study of blood T cells in healthy people across ages. A second PCR, run for about 7 to 11 cycles, used a sample-barcoded 5' primer plus a J-beta primer mix. Tags on each cDNA molecule came from a template-switch adaptor with 12 random nucleotides. TCRdb re-derived calls from the 5' RACE reads in MiXCR, one entry per CDR3 protein. The sample yields over 1,200,000 distinct CDR3 sequences, roughly 59% seen once. Study outcomes and limitations: Comparison with aged donors showed that long-lived donors had more naive CD4+ cells and higher diversity. Any changes in expanded clonotypes were possibly confounded, as donor CMV status remained unknown.

From germline, CDR1 is MNHEY and CDR2 SVGAGI. The J segment lost 3 bases and the V segment lost 4 bases, leaving 4 bases of the junction unmatched. This CDR3 contains 15 residues. A word on this clonotype: As yet, its antigen is unknown.

This sequence originates from a young man in good health. Material for sequencing was blood. This chain joins TRBV6-5 and TRBJ2-4; 9 nucleotides align to TRBD1. The CDR3 DNA is TGTGCCAGCAGTTTCCTGACAGGGGGCAAAAACATTCAGTACTTC. This codes for CASSFLTGGKNIQYF.